In this sample, the clone carrying this T cell receptor (beta chain) turned up a few times. This CDR3 contains 12 residues. Trimming cost V 6 bases and J 4 bases, with 12 bases left between them. Germline V gene lookup returns CDR1 DFQATT and CDR2 SNEGSKA (reference sequence). TCRdb reanalysed the 5' RACE reads using MiXCR and keeps one entry per CDR3 protein. The sample contains roughly 720,000 distinct CDR3 sequences, around a sixth of which appear only once. The record originates from a study of identical twins. The sample was also linked to a second study, of T cells expressing NK-cell markers.

This receptor was taken from a woman aged 18-30 years in good health. The chain joins TRBV20-1 to TRBJ1-1; no firm D call. Material for sequencing was PBMCs. This CDR3 is CSARSGFTEAFF. The CDR3 DNA reads as TGCAGTGCACGATCGGGGTTCACTGAAGCTTTCTTT.